This T cell receptor (beta chain) appears in the sequencing data of a study of beta chain features in type 1 diabetes. General study results and limits: Type 1 diabetes patients had TCRB CDR3s that were shorter (moderately but significantly so) in all four CD4+ subsets.

Note on this clone: Its specificity is not known.

TCRB transcripts that were expressed got sequenced, as all of the isolated RNA had been reverse transcribed. Around 3.5 million reads on average were seen across naive, central memory and regulatory T cell samples. Sequencing used immunoSEQ multiplex PCR; TCRdb keeps in-frame clones, though not all of them. The sample records 600,000 to 700,000 clones, roughly 12% being singletons. Researchers reported sorting CD4+ naive, central memory, regulatory and stem cell-like memory cells via CD45RO/CCR7/CD25/CD127/CD95/CD27. V lost 3 bases to trimming and J lost 3 bases, with 9 bases between them. CDR3 size: 13 residues. Germline V gene lookup returns CDR1 MNHEY and CDR2 SMNVEV (reference sequence).

Sequenced sample: naive CD4+ T cells from blood. This TCR was recovered from a young man with type 1 diabetes. J is TRBJ2-7 and V is TRBV27; D ambiguous. This CDR3 is CASSFDKDYEQYF. The CDR3 DNA is TGTGCCAGCAGTTTCGACAAAGACTACGAGCAGTACTTC.